One and the same sample provided the 3 T cell receptor beta chains below, sequenced in a study of blood T cell repertoires in COVID-19. The data were produced by immunoSEQ multiplex PCR, yet TCRdb's version contains in-frame clones alone and is incomplete. The sample shows 90,000 to 100,000 clones, about 87% of them seen only once. The source material was peripheral blood. Every receptor here comes from a human donor in a cohort sampled during active COVID-19.

This chain uses TRBV7-2 with TRBJ2-1, with 9 bases lining up with TRBD1. Germline CDR1 SGHTA, CDR2 FQGNSA. This CDR3 spans 18 amino acids. J lost 6 bases, V lost 0 bases, and 12 bases had no gene match. The chain's CDR3 is CASSLAAYRDRVGNEQFF. DNA for the CDR3: TGTGCCAGCAGCTTAGCCGCTTATAGGGACAGGGTCGGCAATGAGCAGTTCTTC. The full variable domain, in which reference TRBV7-2 and TRBJ2-1 provide the parts outside the CDR3, is GAGVSQSPSNKVTEKGKDVELRCDPISGHTALYWYRQSLGQGLEFLIYFQGNSAPDKSGLPSDRFSAERTGGSVSTLTIQRTQQEDSAVYLCASSLAAYRDRVGNEQFFGPGTRLTVL.

On this clone itself: One end of the junction varies from germline; a read error may be responsible. V and J are TRBV13 and TRBJ1-2; no definite D call. The CDR3 sequence is 18 residues long. The germline CDR1 and CDR2 sequences are PRHDT and FYEKMQ (reference sequence). The CDR3 DNA is TGTGCCAGCAGCATCGGTTTCTTCTCAGCTGTTTCTAACTATGGTTACACCTTC. The encoded protein is CASSIGFFSAVSNYGYTF. Full variable domain (outside the CDR3, taken from reference TRBV13 and TRBJ1-2): AAGVIQSPRHLIKEKRETATLKCYPIPRHDTVYWYQQGPGQDPQFLISFYEKMQSDKGSIPDRFSAQQFSDYHSELNMSSLELGDSALYFCASSIGFFSAVSNYGYTFGSGTRLTVV.

The rearrangement links TRBV15 to TRBJ1-4; unclear D gene. Germline CDR1 reads LNHNV; CDR2 reads YYDKDF (reference sequence). The CDR3 has 13 amino acids. The V and J ends lost 2 bases and 6 bases respectively, with 7 bases between them. The CDR3 loop is CATSRSPDEKLFF. CDR3 bases: TGTGCCACCAGCAGATCCCCAGATGAAAAACTGTTTTTT.